These T cell receptor beta chains were read from a single sample in a study of shared clonotypes between healthy human individuals. The protocol was immunoSEQ multiplex PCR, while the TCRdb copy is restricted to in-frame clones and leaves out a portion. The sample has more than 2 million clones, 85% to 95% seen once; the top ten hold roughly 0.13%. The source material was naive CD4+ T cells sorted from blood. The receptors were gathered from a man younger than 35 in good health. Each CDR3 is given with its conserved first and last residue.

j_call | v_call | cdr3_aa
TRBJ2-7 | TRBV6-1 | CASSDAFDFGLTYEQYF
TRBJ2-5 | TRBV5-4 | CASSRGNYQETQYF
TRBJ2-2 | TRBV2 | CASGGRSVSVGELFF
TRBJ1-6 | TRBV2 | CASSGGRKNSPLHF
TRBJ1-4 | TRBV5-1 | CASTLGGIDSEKLFF
TRBJ2-1 | TRBV7-2 | CASSPSSGSYNEQFF
TRBJ1-2 | TRBV28 | CASSPGTAFYGYTF
TRBJ2-7 | TRBV18 | CASSPTSGVRDSYEQYF
TRBJ2-7 | TRBV19 | CASSDRGRLYEQYF
TRBJ1-2 | TRBV9 | CASSPQDRTKNYGYTF